What follows are 29 T cell receptor beta chains derived from one specimen sequenced in a study of shared clonotypes between healthy human individuals. Clones were sequenced by immunoSEQ multiplex PCR, and TCRdb holds only the in-frame ones, with some missing. The table has about 580,000 clones, about 98% seen once; the top ten hold 0.3%. CD45RO-negative CD8 cells positively selected for CCR7 made up the naive population, which excluded terminally differentiated effector memory CD45RA+ cells. Input material: naive CD8+ T cells sorted from blood. Receptor source: a young man in good health.

The chain links TRBV14 to TRBJ2-7, with D possibly matching TRBD1 (5 bases). V was trimmed by 5 bases and J by 3 bases, leaving 14 bases between them. From germline, CDR1 is SGHDN and CDR2 FVKESK. The CDR3 has 14 residues. The CDR3 sequence is CASSRAGINYEQYF. The CDR3 DNA is TGTGCCAGCAGCAGGGCAGGGATAAACTACGAGCAGTACTTC.

J is TRBJ2-1 and V is TRBV27, with D possibly matching TRBD1 (5 bases). Germline V lookup: CDR1 MNHEY, CDR2 SMNVEV (reference sequence). Trimming took 3 bases from V and 9 from J, leaving 9 bases between them. The CDR3 sequence is 12 residues long. The CDR3 DNA sequence: TGTGCCAGCAGTTTTATAGGGGTTGAGCAGTTCTTC. Protein product: CASSFIGVEQFF.

This clone was recorded once. This rearrangement joins TRBV28 to TRBJ2-5; D is perhaps TRBD2 (5 bases). Germline-derived CDR1 and CDR2 are MDHEN and SYDVKM. V gave up 2 bases and J gave up 1 base, with 8 bases separating them. The CDR3 is made up of 14 amino acids. DNA for the CDR3: TGTGCCAGCAGTTTAAGGCTAGCCCAAGAGACCCAGTACTTC. It encodes CASSLRLAQETQYF. Full variable domain (remainder filled in from reference TRBV28 and TRBJ2-5): DVKVTQSSRYLVKRTGEKVFLECVQDMDHENMFWYRQDPGLGLRLIYFSYDVKMKEKGDIPEGYSVSREKKERFSLILESASTNQTSMYLCASSLRLAQETQYFGPGTRLLVL.

This chain links TRBV9 with TRBJ2-1, with 8 bases identical to TRBD1. The CDR3 length is 16 residues. Germline lookup yields CDR1 SGDLS and CDR2 YYNGEE. The V segment lost 0 bases and the J segment 2 bases; nucleotides outside the gene matches: 4. CDR3 residues: CASSVEVQGAYNEQFF. The DNA for the CDR3 is TGTGCCAGCAGCGTAGAGGTACAGGGGGCCTACAATGAGCAGTTCTTC.

V gene TRBV5-4 combines with J gene TRBJ2-4, with D perhaps being TRBD1 or TRBD2 (5 bases each). V was pared by 4 bases and J by 5 bases, with 13 bases between. Germline V gives CDR1 SGHNT, CDR2 YYREEE (reference sequence). The CDR3 contains 14 residues. DNA of the CDR3: TGTGCCAGCAGCGCCGGGGCAGGTGAAAACATTCAGTACTTC. Residues: CASSAGAGENIQYF.

The chain is built from TRBV11-2 and TRBJ2-7; no clear D. Germline loops: CDR1 SGHAT, CDR2 FQNNGV. Trimming pared 5 bases from V and 2 bases from J, leaving 13 bases between. The CDR3 runs 14 residues. The CDR3 reads CASSGYDSAYEQYF. The CDR3 nucleotides are TGTGCCAGCAGCGGGTACGACTCAGCCTACGAGCAGTACTTC.

V gene TRBV2 combines with J gene TRBJ2-5; D may be TRBD1 (5 bases). The CDR3 consists of 12 residues. Germline V gene lookup returns CDR1 SNHLY and CDR2 FYNNEI. V dropped 6 bases and J dropped 3 bases, with 8 bases sitting between them. Here the CDR3 reads CASSAGKETQYF. For the CDR3, the DNA is TGTGCCAGCAGCGCAGGGAAAGAGACCCAGTACTTC.

This chain uses TRBV19 with TRBJ2-1; 10 bases map to TRBD2. J gave up 0 bases and V 4 bases, and 9 bases lay outside the gene matches. CDR1 and CDR2 from the germline V gene are LNHDA and SQIVND (reference sequence). The CDR3 totals 18 residues. The CDR3 DNA follows: TGTGCCAGTAGTACAGGACTAGCGGCCTCGAGCTCCTACAATGAGCAGTTCTTC. This sequence encodes CASSTGLAASSSYNEQFF. Drawing the rest from reference TRBV19 and TRBJ2-1, the complete variable domain is DGGITQSPKYLFRKEGQNVTLSCEQNLNHDAMYWYRQDPGQGLRLIYYSQIVNDFQKGDIAEGYSVSREKKESFPLTVTSAQKNPTAFYLCASSTGLAASSSYNEQFFGPGTRLTVL.

Comment on this clone: Other nucleotide sequences in the sample specify the same CDR3. This sequence joins TRBV20-1 and TRBJ2-5, with D uncertain. Between the trimmed V and J ends, which lost 5 bases and 7 bases, there was a span of 2 bases. Per the germline V gene, CDR1 is DFQATT and CDR2 is SNEGSKA (reference sequence). The CDR3 totals 8 residues. CDR3 DNA: TGCAGTGCTGGGACCCAGTACTTC. It translates to CSAGTQYF.

This sequence joins TRBV4-3 and TRBJ2-7; 11 positions agree with TRBD2. Losses at the gene ends were 1 base for V and 3 bases for J; bases not matched to a gene: 2. The CDR3 consists of 15 residues. Germline loops: CDR1 LGHNA, CDR2 YSLEER. CDR3 DNA: TGCGCCAGCAGCCAAGGACTAGCGGGGATCTACGAGCAGTACTTC. Its translation: CASSQGLAGIYEQYF.

As for this clone: In the same sample, other DNA sequences code for this CDR3. V usage is TRBV6-5 and J usage is TRBJ1-5, with 7 positions matching TRBD1. V trimming: 6 bases; J trimming: 3 bases; junction bases outside the gene matches: 5. Germline assignment: CDR1 MNHEY and CDR2 SVGAGI. The CDR3 is 14 residues long. In DNA form, the CDR3 reads TGTGCCAGCAGCTCACAGGGGTACAATCAGCCCCAGCATTTT. This codes for CASSSQGYNQPQHF.

The chain links TRBV7-9 to TRBJ2-1; 13 bases agree with TRBD2. With V trimmed by 5 bases and J by 8 bases, 15 bases remained unmatched. The germline V gene has CDR1 SEHNR and CDR2 FQNEAQ (reference sequence). The length of the CDR3 is 18 residues. The DNA for the CDR3 is TGTGCCAGCAGCAACCCACTAGCGGGAGGGTCCAATCCGCATGAGCAGTTCTTC. It codes for CASSNPLAGGSNPHEQFF. Full variable domain (rest looked up from reference TRBV7-9 and TRBJ2-1): DTGVSQNPRHKITKRGQNVTFRCDPISEHNRLYWYRQTLGQGPEFLTYFQNEAQLEKSRLLSDRFSAERPKGSFSTLEIQRTEQGDSAMYLCASSNPLAGGSNPHEQFFGPGTRLTVL.

The chain is built from TRBV7-6 and TRBJ2-3, with 11 bases identical to TRBD2. The J segment lost 2 bases and the V segment lost 3 bases, leaving 4 bases of the junction unmatched. In germline, CDR1 is SGHVS, CDR2 FNYEAQ. The CDR3 totals 16 residues. The CDR3 sequence is CASSFRLAGPTDTQYF. CDR3 coding DNA: TGTGCCAGCAGCTTCCGACTAGCGGGGCCCACAGATACGCAGTATTTT.

The chain uses TRBV4-3 and TRBJ1-2; D not certain. V shed 1 base and J shed 2 bases, with 14 bases lying between them. The CDR3 runs to 16 residues. Germline CDR1 LGHNA, CDR2 YSLEER. The CDR3 spells CASSQVGRGWNYGYTF. CDR3 sequence (DNA): TGCGCCAGCAGCCAAGTCGGTCGGGGATGGAACTATGGCTACACCTTC.

The V and J genes are TRBV4-1 and TRBJ1-1, with D uncertain. Germline-derived CDR1 and CDR2 are MGHRA and YSYEKL. The CDR3 extends over 11 amino acids. Trimming stripped 7 bases from V and 7 bases from J, with 10 bases between. The CDR3 spells CASTTGVEAFF. CDR3 nucleotide sequence: TGCGCCAGCACCACGGGCGTTGAAGCTTTCTTT.

The chain couples TRBV10-3 to TRBJ2-7, with a weak D call TRBD2 (6 bases). The germline V gene has CDR1 ENHRY and CDR2 SYGVKD. CDR3 length: 15 amino acids. V lost 2 bases to trimming and J lost 0 bases, with 11 bases between them. CDR3 protein: CAISEELADSYEQYF. The CDR3 nucleotides read TGTGCCATCAGTGAGGAATTAGCGGACTCCTACGAGCAGTACTTC.

The chain combines TRBV27 with TRBJ2-7; D possibly corresponds to TRBD2 (6 bases). Germline V gene sequence: CDR1 MNHEY, CDR2 SMNVEV (reference sequence). This CDR3 is built from 18 residues. V lost 6 bases and J lost 1, with 25 bases in between. The CDR3, as DNA: TGTGCCAGCAGCGGCTTAAGTAGCGGTTGGAGATTTTCCTACGAGCAGTACTTC. It codes for CASSGLSSGWRFSYEQYF.

The chain is built from TRBV18 and TRBJ1-3, with 8 bases matching TRBD1. The CDR3 is 16 residues long. The ends lost 2 bases at V and 3 bases at J; junction bases unmatched: 6. Germline V CDR1 and CDR2: KGHSH, LQKENI. CDR3 sequence (DNA): TGTGCCAGCTCACCAAGCCAGGGGGCAGGTGGAAACACCATATATTTT. This encodes CASSPSQGAGGNTIYF.

The rearrangement joins TRBV7-9 to TRBJ2-2, with 9 bases aligning to TRBD2. Germline trimming cut 3 bases from V and 5 bases from J; bases unmatched to any gene: 10. The CDR3 sequence is 17 residues long. Germline CDR1 SEHNR, CDR2 FQNEAQ (reference sequence). CDR3 nucleotides: TGTGCCAGCAGCTTCTCGGTAGCGGGAGTAAAAACCGGGGAGCTGTTTTTT. It translates to CASSFSVAGVKTGELFF.

In this sample, this clone turned up once. Additional DNA sequences in this sample encode the identical CDR3. J is TRBJ2-2 and V is TRBV2; D unclear. The CDR3 spans 10 residues. Trimming took 6 bases from V and 8 from J, leaving 4 bases between them. Per germline, CDR1 SNHLY and CDR2 FYNNEI. The CDR3 nucleotides read TGTGCCAGCAGGTCTGGGGAGCTGTTTTTT. This codes for CASRSGELFF.

The genes are TRBV5-5 and TRBJ1-5, with 9 bases identical to TRBD1. Germline V lookup: CDR1 SGHKS, CDR2 YYEKEE (reference sequence). Trimming removed 4 bases from V and 3 bases from J; junction bases left unmatched: 5. This CDR3 is built from 15 residues. The CDR3, as DNA: TGTGCCAGCAGCCACGGGACAGGGTACAATCAGCCCCAGCATTTT. This encodes CASSHGTGYNQPQHF. The full variable domain, with the rest looked up from reference TRBV5-5 and TRBJ1-5, is DAGVTQSPTHLIKTRGQQVTLRCSPISGHKSVSWYQQVLGQGPQFIFQYYEKEERGRGNFPDRFSARQFPNYSSELNVNALLLGDSALYLCASSHGTGYNQPQHFGDGTRLSIL.

Worth noting for this clone: The same CDR3 also results from other DNA sequences found in this sample. The CDR3 region is CASSVGQSYEQYF. The CDR3 DNA reads as TGTGCCAGCAGCGTAGGCCAGTCCTACGAGCAGTACTTC. The chain combines TRBV9 with TRBJ2-7; D remains ambiguous. Germline values: CDR1 SGDLS, CDR2 YYNGEE. Trimming pared 0 bases from V and 1 base from J, leaving 5 bases between. The CDR3 runs 13 residues.

V is TRBV6-5 and J is TRBJ1-1, with D uncertain. The CDR3 spans 14 residues. CDR1 MNHEY and CDR2 SVGAGI come from the germline V gene. V was trimmed by 6 bases and J by 5 bases, leaving 16 bases between them. CDR3 bases: TGTGCCAGCAGGTATCCGGGAGCGAGGACTGAAGCTTTCTTT. It specifies CASRYPGARTEAFF.

The V gene is TRBV11-2, the J gene TRBJ2-1, with 8 bases matching TRBD1. The CDR3 consists of 15 residues. CDR1 is SGHAT, CDR2 FQNNGV, per germline. The trim removed 5 bases at V and 5 bases at J, leaving 8 bases unmatched. The CDR3 spells CASSTGQGRDNEQFF. CDR3 bases: TGTGCCAGCAGCACCGGACAGGGCAGAGACAATGAGCAGTTCTTC.

For the CDR3, the DNA is TGTGCCATCAGTGACATCGTTCGGGACAGGGGTTACGAGCAGTACTTC. It translates to CAISDIVRDRGYEQYF. V is TRBV10-3 and J is TRBJ2-7, with 10 bases that match TRBD1. CDR3 size: 16 residues. Trimming removed 3 bases from V and 4 bases from J; junction bases left unmatched: 9. In germline, CDR1 is ENHRY, CDR2 SYGVKD.

This clone was found once. V gene TRBV7-9 combines with J gene TRBJ2-7, with TRBD2 as a possible D gene (6 bases). The V gene's germline CDR1 is SEHNR and CDR2 FQNEAQ (reference sequence). The V gene lost 0 bases and the J gene lost 0 bases, with 9 bases spanning the gap. CDR3 length equals 15 residues. CDR3 bases: TGTGCCAGCAGCTTAGCTAGCGGAGTCTCCTACGAGCAGTACTTC. Its protein product is CASSLASGVSYEQYF.

The chain combines TRBV5-8 with TRBJ1-5; D is ambiguous. The germline V gene has CDR1 SGHTS and CDR2 YDEGEE. Trimming pared 4 bases from V and 3 bases from J, leaving 14 bases between. This CDR3 comprises 15 residues. The CDR3 protein is CASSPSGLTNQPQHF. CDR3 nucleotides: TGTGCCAGCAGCCCGAGCGGACTGACCAATCAGCCCCAGCATTTT.

This clone was recorded once. J is TRBJ2-7 and V is TRBV4-2; TRBD2 aligns across 13 bases. V lost 3 bases to trimming and J lost 7 bases; unmatched junction nucleotides: 15. This CDR3 contains 18 residues. The germline V gene has CDR1 LGHNA and CDR2 YNFKEQ. DNA of the CDR3: TGTGCCAGCAGCCAGCCGGGACTAGCGGGGCCGCAGGGCGAGGAGCAGTACTTC. Translated: CASSQPGLAGPQGEEQYF.

V is TRBV7-8 and J is TRBJ2-1, with a weak D call TRBD2 (5 bases). The germline CDR1 and CDR2 sequences are SGHVS and FQNEAQ. The length of the CDR3 is 14 residues. The V and J ends lost 6 bases and 8 bases respectively, with 17 bases between them. The CDR3 DNA reads as TGTGCCAGCAGGCCGGACTCTGGGCGGGATGAGCAGTTCTTC. Translated, it gives CASRPDSGRDEQFF.